This section outlines one T cell receptor beta chain sequence together with its context. The antigen is not known. This entry belongs to a study of CD8+ T cells in alopecia areata. Study-level information: The study gave treated patients oral tofacitinib at 5 to 10 mg twice daily. Patients remained on tofacitinib for 6 to 18 months and then went 6 months without it.

Reverse transcription of extracted RNA yielded cDNA, which provided the sequencing template. Clones were read by immunoSEQ multiplex PCR, and TCRdb kept only the in-frame ones, dropping some. The data contain fewer than 8,000 clones, around 55% of them singletons. Notes on the study in general: Sequencing of scalp tissue also captures the resident alphabeta T cells of normal skin. Lesional scalp exceeded normal scalp in clonality, especially in alopecia totalis/universalis.

Both peripheral blood and punch biopsies of lesional scalp skin were obtained from patients who had alopecia areata. The ends were cut back, 4 bases at V and 1 base at J, with 7 bases in the middle. From germline, CDR1 is SQVTM and CDR2 ANQGSEA. The CDR3 covers 12 residues. The rearrangement uses TRBV29-1 and TRBJ2-5; D is unresolved. The origin of this receptor is a human donor with alopecia areata. The sequences come from skin, collected at week 0. This chain's CDR3 is CSVAKGQETQYF. The CDR3 region has the DNA TGCAGCGTTGCCAAGGGCCAAGAGACCCAGTACTTC.